The entry that follows covers one TCR beta chain sequence. The CDR3 sequence is 18 residues long. Trimming removed 2 bases from V and 1 base from J; junction bases left unmatched: 9. The germline CDR1 and CDR2 sequences are LGHNA and YNFKEQ. The data belong to a study of graft-versus-host responses after intestinal transplantation. Study at large: The transplants performed in recipients were multivisceral, liver-intestinal, or isolated intestinal. Every transplant recipient was induced with anti-thymocyte globulin, then maintained on tacrolimus and steroids for around 3 years.

Profiled with immunoSEQ multiplex PCR; TCRdb holds only in-frame clones, not every one. The sample shows roughly 40,000 clones, about 90% of them seen only once. The gene calls are TRBV4-2 and TRBJ2-5; TRBD1 matches at 11 bases. The sequence derives from a human patient who received an intestinal transplant, so some T cells may come from the graft donor. The sequences come from PBMCs, collected approximately 320 days after intestinal transplant. The CDR3 sequence: CASSQQGTGQGAQETQYF. CDR3 bases: TGTGCCAGCAGCCAACAAGGCACCGGACAGGGGGCCCAAGAGACCCAGTACTTC.